The sequence of this T cell receptor (beta chain) was determined in a study of cytomegalovirus exposure and HLA in healthy donors. The donors were part of the roughly 130-subject validation cohort, which stood apart from the roughly 640-subject first cohort. V lost 2 bases, J lost 2 bases, and 10 bases lay in between. There are 15 residues in the CDR3. Per germline, CDR1 WSHSY and CDR2 SAAADI. Comment on this clone: As yet, its antigen is unknown.

Clones were read by immunoSEQ multiplex PCR, and TCRdb kept only the in-frame ones, dropping some. Altogether some 260,000 clones are present, more than 75% being singletons, with the ten largest covering 12%. Study-wide results and limits: Usually a TCR sequence was rare, but some public TCRs were found in many donors. A classifier reportedly called cytomegalovirus status with high sensitivity and specificity.

The J gene is TRBJ2-1, the V gene TRBV10-2; D uncertain. Sequenced input: PBMCs. The TCR comes from a man aged 18 to 29 in good health and CMV-seropositive. CDR3 residues: CASSEGPRTYNEQFF. In DNA, the CDR3 is TGCGCCAGCAGTGAGGGGCCACGGACCTACAATGAGCAGTTCTTC.